The rows below give T cell receptor beta chains drawn from one sample of a study of cytomegalovirus exposure and HLA in healthy donors. The table came from immunoSEQ multiplex PCR; TCRdb's copy has only in-frame clones and leaves some out. Of approximately 100,000 clones in the sample, 75% to 85% were seen once. Input material: PBMCs. The receptors were gathered from a woman in her thirties or forties in good health and CMV-seronegative. Both conserved end residues are trimmed from each CDR3. Each record gives: V gene, J gene, CDR3 protein.

v_gene: TRBV7-8; j_gene: TRBJ2-7; CDR3aa: ASSQGDNSYEQY
v_gene: TRBV6-1; j_gene: TRBJ1-4; CDR3aa: ASSEQARVPNEKLF
v_gene: TRBV19; j_gene: TRBJ1-2; CDR3aa: ASSSRTGTDGYT
v_gene: TRBV11-2; j_gene: TRBJ1-1; CDR3aa: ASTDPGAAVEAF
v_gene: TRBV6-6; j_gene: TRBJ2-5; CDR3aa: ASNGGAETQY
v_gene: TRBV6-6; j_gene: TRBJ1-5; CDR3aa: ASSYRTGNQPQH
v_gene: TRBV19; j_gene: TRBJ1-1; CDR3aa: ASIPTGEGTEAF
v_gene: TRBV6-4; j_gene: TRBJ2-2; CDR3aa: ASSNPTSGNTGELF
v_gene: TRBV5-1; j_gene: TRBJ1-1; CDR3aa: ASSFAGGNTEAF
v_gene: TRBV6-5; j_gene: TRBJ2-5; CDR3aa: ASSPFGGQETQY